Following are 9 T cell receptor beta chains from one sample sequenced in a study of blood T cell repertoires in COVID-19. This table comes from immunoSEQ multiplex PCR, and its TCRdb copy is limited to in-frame clones, with some not included. Here the sample spans 300,000 or so clones, about nine tenths being singletons. Sample: PBMCs or T cells enriched from blood (not recorded which). These receptors originate from a woman between 18 and 29 years old who had recovered from COVID-19.

The chain has TRBV7-8 and TRBJ2-2, with a weak D call TRBD2 (5 bases). V was clipped by 1 base and J by 4 bases, with 19 bases between them. Germline V CDR1 and CDR2: SGHVS, FQNEAQ. CDR3 length: 18 residues. DNA for the CDR3: TGTGCCAGCAGCTTAGGGGTAGGACTGAAGGTGGTCACCGGGGAGCTGTTTTTT. It yields the protein CASSLGVGLKVVTGELFF.

The V and J genes are TRBV12-3 or TRBV12-4 and TRBJ1-2, with D possibly being TRBD1 (5 bases). The CDR3 is made up of 13 amino acids. Trimming removed 5 bases from V and 8 bases from J, with 15 bases in between. Here the CDR3 reads CASSPGTPLGYTF. In DNA, the CDR3 is TGTGCCAGCAGTCCCGGGACTCCACTAGGCTACACCTTC.

This clone was counted once. The V call is TRBV12-3 or TRBV12-4, the J call TRBJ2-1; D is unclear. V dropped 2 bases and J dropped 7 bases, with 9 bases sitting between them. The CDR3 has 13 residues. The DNA of the CDR3 is TGTGCCAGCAGTTTATTAGAGGAGAATGAGCAGTTCTTC. Protein product: CASSLLEENEQFF.

This chain joins TRBV5-8 and TRBJ1-2, with TRBD1 identical over 9 bases. The CDR3 runs to 15 residues. Germline loops: CDR1 SGHTS, CDR2 YDEGEE. The junction had 5 bases not matched to a gene; V was cut back by 1 base and J by 4 bases. The CDR3: CASSLSGTGSYGYTF. The DNA of the CDR3 is TGTGCCAGCAGCTTGTCCGGGACAGGGAGCTATGGCTACACCTTC.

The J gene is TRBJ2-3, the V gene TRBV6-5, with D tentatively TRBD2 (5 bases). Germline CDR1 and CDR2: MNHEY and SVGAGI. The length of the CDR3 is 13 residues. The V end lost 6 bases, the J end lost 1 base, and 8 bases lay between the germline ends. The CDR3 DNA is TGTGCCAGCAGAAAGGAGGGCACAGATACGCAGTATTTT. This encodes CASRKEGTDTQYF.

The chain employs TRBV5-1 and TRBJ2-7; 7 bases are shared with TRBD1. This CDR3 spans 16 amino acids. CDR1 is SGHRS and CDR2 is YFSETQ in the germline V gene. After removal of 0 bases from V and 3 bases from J, the junction contained 9 bases not matched to a gene. This chain's CDR3 is CASSLAATGLHYEQYF. DNA for the CDR3: TGCGCCAGCAGCTTGGCCGCGACAGGGCTACACTACGAGCAGTACTTC.

On this clone: The sample contains more than one DNA sequence encoding this CDR3. The rearrangement joins TRBV30 to TRBJ1-2; the D gene is possibly TRBD1 (6 bases). The CDR3 spans 12 residues. Germline CDR1 is GTSNPN and CDR2 is SVGIG (reference sequence). The V end was cut by 2 bases, the J end by 2 bases, with 6 bases between. Here the CDR3 reads CAWSQGNYGYTF. The DNA for the CDR3 is TGTGCCTGGAGTCAGGGGAACTATGGCTACACCTTC.

The chain combines TRBV12-3 or TRBV12-4 with TRBJ2-5; D remains unclear. The V end lost 8 bases, the J end lost 2 bases, and 9 bases lay between the germline ends. The CDR3 covers 12 residues. CDR3 sequence: CASGNAQETQYF. CDR3 nucleotides: TGTGCCAGCGGCAATGCACAAGAGACCCAGTACTTC.

The chain joins TRBV9 to TRBJ1-1; 7 bases are a match to TRBD1. V dropped 4 bases and J dropped 1; count of bases not matched to a gene: 4. CDR3 length equals 14 residues. The germline V gene has CDR1 SGDLS and CDR2 YYNGEE. The CDR3 DNA reads as TGTGCCAGCAGCTCGGGACAGACGAACACTGAAGCTTTCTTT. This codes for CASSSGQTNTEAFF.